Listed below are T cell receptor beta chains from one sample, sequenced in a study of T-cell reconstitution after alpha-beta-depleted transplantation in children. In TCRdb, the PCR reads were re-called with MiXCR into one record per CDR3 protein. The sample yields about 300,000 distinct CDR3 sequences, roughly 7.8% seen once. The input for sequencing was peripheral blood, taken 360 days after TCRalphabeta/CD19-depleted stem cell transplant. These receptors all come from a female patient aged 2 to 10 who had a stem cell transplant for Fanconi anemia, so the T cells may come from the graft donor. The conserved cysteine and the conserved F or W are not part of the CDR3 here. Clone size is shown for a subset of rows, as once, few, many or a class of expanded clone.

>TRBV4-1|TRBJ2-5|many
ASRDTYQETQY
>TRBV5-1|TRBJ1-2|few
ASSLLGQGDGYT
>TRBV9|TRBJ2-1|.
ASSVVGTSEQF
>TRBV12-3/TRBV12-4|TRBJ1-6|many
ASSSRYSPLH
>TRBV3-1|TRBJ2-1|few
ASSQVPGGQNEQF
>TRBV6-5|TRBJ2-4|.
ASSHYMLAKNIQY
>TRBV20-1|TRBJ2-5|many
SARVQRLADIKETQY
>TRBV12-3/TRBV12-4|TRBJ2-5|many
ASSLATSGSEETQY
>TRBV7-2|TRBJ2-4|many
ASSLGGAENIQY
>TRBV6-1|TRBJ2-5|.
ASYPPVETQY
>TRBV19|TRBJ1-3|.
ASKLLSSGNTIY
>TRBV28|TRBJ1-1|many
ASSSGTWGTEAF
>TRBV7-3|TRBJ2-1|few
ASSAPDRNEQF
>TRBV20-1|TRBJ2-7|many
SARSDRFLYEQY
>TRBV2|TRBJ2-7|few
ARSGGGGSYEQY
>TRBV20-1|TRBJ2-1|.
SASPLGGGAREQF
>TRBV7-6|TRBJ2-7|many
ASSSHATERENYEQY
>TRBV27|TRBJ2-7|.
ASSFAGTAYEQY
>TRBV6-5|TRBJ1-2|.
ASSRDISGYT
>TRBV5-1|TRBJ2-3|many
ASPHPKNR
>TRBV20-1|TRBJ1-1|.
SARFLRPGGTEAF
>TRBV6-1|TRBJ1-2|few
ASSLSLFYGYT
>TRBV12-3/TRBV12-4|TRBJ1-1|.
ASRETGHRAF
>TRBV5-1|TRBJ2-5|many
ASSRGTFAAETQY
>TRBV7-6|TRBJ2-3|many
ASSLGSGNTDTQY
>TRBV28|TRBJ2-1|.
ASSSAFVGLAGRINEQF
>TRBV5-4|TRBJ2-1|few
ASSLGDRGFFRHEQF
>TRBV13|TRBJ1-1|few
ASSSFWTGRAF
>TRBV10-3|TRBJ1-1|many
AISGIENTEAF
>TRBV20-1|TRBJ2-5|few
SAGPYGEETQY
>TRBV28|TRBJ2-7|many
ASAQPGTGLYEQY